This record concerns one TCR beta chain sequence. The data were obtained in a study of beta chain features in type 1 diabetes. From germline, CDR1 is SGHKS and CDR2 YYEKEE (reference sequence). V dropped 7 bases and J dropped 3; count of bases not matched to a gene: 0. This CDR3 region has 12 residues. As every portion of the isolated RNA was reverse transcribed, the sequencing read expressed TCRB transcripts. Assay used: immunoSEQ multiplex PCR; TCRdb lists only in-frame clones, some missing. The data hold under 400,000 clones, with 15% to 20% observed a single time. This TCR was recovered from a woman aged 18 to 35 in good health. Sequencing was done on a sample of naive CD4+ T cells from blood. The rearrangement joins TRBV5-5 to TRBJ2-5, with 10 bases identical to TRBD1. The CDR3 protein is CASGTGEETQYF. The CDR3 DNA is TGTGCCAGCGGGACAGGGGAAGAGACCCAGTACTTC.